This T cell receptor (beta chain) was found in a study of blood T cell repertoires in COVID-19. Germline V gene data show CDR1 as SGDLS and CDR2 as YYNGEE. The CDR3 totals 17 residues. The V gene end was trimmed by 6 bases and the J gene end by 4 bases; junction bases not matched to a gene: 13. The assay was immunoSEQ multiplex PCR, and TCRdb's table has in-frame clones only and misses some. Of about 210,000 clones in the sample, approximately 88% were seen once. V gene TRBV9 combines with J gene TRBJ1-1; the match to TRBD1 covers 12 bases. The receptor comes from a middle-aged woman with acute COVID-19. The sample was PBMCs or T cells enriched from blood (not recorded which). The CDR3 reads CASTPRGTGGAGTEAFF. The DNA of the CDR3 is TGTGCCAGCACCCCTCGAGGGACAGGGGGCGCGGGCACTGAAGCTTTCTTT.